The next 26 T cell receptor beta chains were all read from a single sample in a study of breast tumors, draining lymph nodes, adjacent tissues. Breast cancer patients provided tissue from their axillary draining lymph nodes. TCRdb re-called the multiplex PCR reads with MiXCR, one entry per CDR3 protein. The sample lists 150,000 to 200,000 distinct CDR3 sequences; approximately 30% were seen once. Sequencing was done on a sample of axillary lymph node tissue. The receptor set was obtained from a female donor with breast cancer. Some clones in this sample may be carry-over from other donors' samples.

Remarks on this clonotype: A read error may explain this, as a much larger clone is one base away. The V call is TRBV10-2, the J call TRBJ1-4, with 9 positions matching TRBD1. The CDR3 is 15 residues long. The V and J ends lost 4 bases and 10 bases, in that order; junction bases with no gene match: 10. The germline V gene encodes CDR1 WSHSY and CDR2 SAAADI. Written as DNA, the CDR3 is TGCGCCAGCAGTGGTAGGGACAGGGTGATGGGAAAACTGTTTTTT. It translates to CASSGRDRVMGKLFF.

This clonotype was found many times. In nucleotides, the CDR3 is TGTGCCAGCAGTGAGGGGACAGGTGAATACAATGAGCAGTTCTTC. This encodes CASSEGTGEYNEQFF. The rearrangement joins TRBV6-4 to TRBJ2-1; 8 nucleotides match TRBD1. This CDR3 is built from 15 residues. Germline trimming cut 3 bases from V and 4 bases from J; bases unmatched to any gene: 5. Germline V gives CDR1 MRHNA, CDR2 SNTAGT.

The J gene is TRBJ2-1, the V gene TRBV9, with 9 bases aligning to TRBD2. The CDR3 is 15 residues long. The V segment lost 5 bases and the J segment 4 bases; nucleotides outside the gene matches: 7. Looked up from germline, CDR1 is SGDLS and CDR2 is YYNGEE. The CDR3 loop is CASRGGAGGYNEQFF. The CDR3 region has the DNA TGTGCCAGCAGGGGGGGGGCGGGAGGGTACAATGAGCAGTTCTTC.

This clonotype has a count of ten or more. V gene TRBV7-2 combines with J gene TRBJ2-5; 7 bases match TRBD1. This CDR3 has 14 amino acids. The V gene's germline CDR1 is SGHTA and CDR2 FQGNSA. The V gene end was trimmed by 2 bases and the J gene end by 7 bases; junction bases not matched to a gene: 7. The CDR3 loop is CASSLPTGRRTQYF. The CDR3 DNA sequence: TGTGCCAGCAGCTTACCGACAGGGCGCCGGACCCAGTACTTC. Looking up the rest from reference TRBV7-2 and TRBJ2-5 gives the full variable domain: GAGVSQSPSNKVTEKGKDVELRCDPISGHTALYWYRQSLGQGLEFLIYFQGNSAPDKSGLPSDRFSAERTGGSVSTLTIQRTQQEDSAVYLCASSLPTGRRTQYFGPGTRLLVL.

There are many counts of this clonotype. The chain is built from TRBV3-1 and TRBJ2-1, with 7 bases that match TRBD2. This CDR3 contains 13 residues. With 6 bases clipped from V and 5 bases from J, the junction kept 4 bases outside the gene matches. Germline V lookup: CDR1 LGHDT, CDR2 YNNKEL (reference sequence). CDR3 nucleotides: TGTGCCAGCAGTCCCACTAGCGACAATGAGCAGTTCTTC. Its protein is CASSPTSDNEQFF.

The rearrangement joins TRBV7-9 to TRBJ2-3; 9 bases are a match to TRBD2. V shed 1 base and J 4 bases; nucleotides not matched to a gene: 9. Germline V gives CDR1 SEHNR, CDR2 FQNEAQ (reference sequence). This CDR3 spans 17 amino acids. CDR3: CASSLDRGGGGPDTQYF. CDR3 sequence (DNA): TGTGCCAGCAGCTTAGATCGGGGCGGGGGGGGCCCAGATACGCAGTATTTT.

This clonotype was observed a handful of times. A much larger clone is a single base away; this may be a read error. The chain links TRBV13 to TRBJ2-5, with D maybe TRBD2 (7 bases). The CDR3 sequence is 17 residues long. The V end was cut by 2 bases, the J end by 4 bases, with 20 bases between. The germline V gene has CDR1 PRHDT and CDR2 FYEKMQ (reference sequence). CDR3 sequence reads: CASSLRAGRGRSETQYF. In nucleotides, the CDR3 is TGTGCCAGCAGCTTACGAGCGGGAAGGGGGAGGTCAGAGACCCAGTACTTC.

This clonotype was found many times. The chain is built from TRBV20-1 and TRBJ2-1; 10 bases match TRBD2. The CDR3 consists of 12 residues. The ends lost 5 bases at V and 10 bases at J; junction bases unmatched: 5. Germline assignment: CDR1 DFQATT and CDR2 SNEGSKA (reference sequence). CDR3 protein: CSAVGLADEQFF. CDR3 DNA: TGCAGTGCTGTAGGACTAGCGGACGAGCAGTTCTTC.

This clonotype was counted only a few times. This clone may be a read error of a much larger clone one base away. The rearrangement uses TRBV5-8 and TRBJ1-3; tentatively, D is TRBD1 (5 bases). Germline V gene sequence: CDR1 SGHTS, CDR2 YDEGEE. The CDR3 is made up of 12 amino acids. V shed 6 bases and J shed 10 bases, with 14 bases lying between them. The CDR3 region has the DNA TGTGCCAGCACCGCCAACGGGACGACCATATATTTT. Its translation: CASTANGTTIYF.

This clonotype was observed many times. This rearrangement joins TRBV7-2 to TRBJ2-7; 9 bases match TRBD2. Germline CDR1 is SGHTA and CDR2 is FQGNSA. The CDR3 is 16 amino acids. Unmatched junction bases numbered 11, after V lost 5 bases and J lost 3 bases. The CDR3: CASSPRGSGGLYEQYF. The CDR3, as DNA: TGTGCCAGCAGCCCCCGGGGTAGCGGGGGCCTCTACGAGCAGTACTTC. Filled out from reference TRBV7-2 and TRBJ2-7, the complete variable domain reads GAGVSQSPSNKVTEKGKDVELRCDPISGHTALYWYRQSLGQGLEFLIYFQGNSAPDKSGLPSDRFSAERTGGSVSTLTIQRTQQEDSAVYLCASSPRGSGGLYEQYFGPGTRLTVT.

This clonotype was picked up a small number of times. A much larger clonotype is one base distant, so this may be a read error. V and J are TRBV11-1 and TRBJ2-7; TRBD1 matches at 7 bases. J lost 4 bases, V lost 5 bases, and 11 bases had no gene match. There are 15 residues in the CDR3. Germline V gene sequence: CDR1 SGHAT, CDR2 FQDESV (reference sequence). CDR3 sequence reads: CASSDKQGSIYEQYF. CDR3 bases: TGTGCCAGCAGCGACAAACAGGGGTCAATTTACGAGCAGTACTTC. Full variable domain (rest looked up from reference TRBV11-1 and TRBJ2-7): EAEVAQSPRYKITEKSQAVAFWCDPISGHATLYWYRQILGQGPELLVQFQDESVVDDSQLPKDRFSAERLKGVDSTLKIQPAELGDSAMYLCASSDKQGSIYEQYFGPGTRLTVT.

V and J are TRBV6-4 and TRBJ1-1; D not resolved. Trimming removed 3 bases from V and 10 bases from J, with 15 bases in between. The CDR3 runs to 13 residues. Germline CDR1 reads MRHNA; CDR2 reads SNTAGT. The CDR3 bases are TGTGCCAGCAGTGAGTCCCGGGGAGGGAGAGCTTTCTTT. Protein sequence: CASSESRGGRAFF.

This clonotype was found a few times. The genes are TRBV27 and TRBJ1-5, with D hard to call. The germline gives CDR1 MNHEY, CDR2 SMNVEV (reference sequence). There are 14 residues in the CDR3. Deletions cut 6 bases from V and 1 base from J, with 10 bases between. The CDR3 sequence is CASSRWGSNQPQHF. In DNA form, the CDR3 reads TGTGCCAGCAGCCGCTGGGGAAGCAATCAGCCCCAGCATTTT.

This clonotype was found many times. An end of the junction does not agree with germline; a read error may underlie this. The V gene is TRBV7-9, the J gene TRBJ2-5; 10 nucleotides line up with TRBD2. CDR1 is SEHNR and CDR2 is FQNEAQ in the germline V gene (reference sequence). CDR3 length: 15 amino acids. The CDR3 protein is CASSYLAGGRETQHF. Written as DNA, the CDR3 is TGTGCCAGCAGCTATTTAGCGGGAGGCCGGGAGACCCAGCACTTC.

This clonotype has at least ten counts. At one end the junction does not follow the germline gene, possibly because of a read error. The chain links TRBV6-5 to TRBJ1-2; no clear D gene. Germline loops: CDR1 MNHEY, CDR2 SVGAGI. This CDR3 is 13 amino acids long. The CDR3 region has the DNA TGTGCCAGCAGTCACTCGCCGGAATATGGCTACACCTTC. It is translated as CASSHSPEYGYTF.

The chain employs TRBV7-3 and TRBJ2-3, with TRBD2 matching 8 bases. Per the germline V gene, CDR1 is SGHTA and CDR2 is FQGTGA. The V segment lost 3 bases and the J segment 4 bases; nucleotides outside the gene matches: 12. The CDR3 is 17 amino acids. The CDR3 here is CASSFGTGGGLADTQYF. The CDR3 region has the DNA TGTGCCAGCAGCTTCGGCACCGGGGGGGGCCTAGCAGATACGCAGTATTTT.

The V gene is TRBV7-3, the J gene TRBJ2-5; 10 bases map to TRBD2. The CDR3 is 14 amino acids. Germline lookup yields CDR1 SGHTA and CDR2 FQGTGA. The CDR3 DNA follows: TGTGCGGGCCGGACTAGCGGCTCCCAAGAGACCCAGTACTTC. Translating gives CAGRTSGSQETQYF.

Of note for this clonotype: The conserved phenylalanine or tryptophan normally closing the CDR3 is absent here, so this likely arose from a read error. It is unclear where the CDR3 begins or ends on the DNA, so no DNA is shown, and the CDR3 is as TCRdb lists it. V is TRBV5-1 and J is TRBJ2-5. The V gene's germline CDR1 is SGHRS and CDR2 YFSETQ. The CDR3 extends over 8 residues, inclusive of both ends. The CDR3 reads CASSWPRN.

This clonotype was seen more than once but under ten times. A much larger clone lies one base from this, so it may be a read error. The conserved phenylalanine or tryptophan normally closing the CDR3 is absent here, so this likely arose from a read error. The V and J genes are TRBV19 and TRBJ2-6; 8 positions agree with TRBD1. Germline trimming cut 5 bases from V and 4 bases from J; bases unmatched to any gene: 7. Germline CDR1 reads LNHDA; CDR2 reads SQIVND (reference sequence). CDR3 size: 16 residues. This chain's CDR3 is CASSGRQGPGANVLTS. As DNA, the CDR3 is TGTGCCAGTAGTGGACGACAGGGGCCAGGGGCCAACGTCCTGACTTCC.

There are many counts of this clonotype. The CDR3 reads CASSRVGVYEQYF. The CDR3 DNA is TGTGCCAGTAGTAGGGTCGGGGTCTACGAGCAGTACTTC. V is TRBV19 and J is TRBJ2-7; a possible D gene is TRBD2 (5 bases). The length of the CDR3 is 13 residues. The germline gives CDR1 LNHDA, CDR2 SQIVND (reference sequence). Trimming took off 4 bases at V and 3 bases at J, with 10 bases between the two ends. The whole variable domain, filled in from reference TRBV19 and TRBJ2-7, reads DGGITQSPKYLFRKEGQNVTLSCEQNLNHDAMYWYRQDPGQGLRLIYYSQIVNDFQKGDIAEGYSVSREKKESFPLTVTSAQKNPTAFYLCASSRVGVYEQYFGPGTRLTVT.

This clonotype occurred many times. CDR3 residues: CASSLSSSGVGNEQFF. The CDR3 DNA reads TGTGCCAGCAGCCTCTCTAGTAGCGGGGTCGGCAATGAGCAGTTCTTC. The J gene is TRBJ2-1, the V gene TRBV7-9; 8 nucleotides match TRBD2. Germline V lookup: CDR1 SEHNR, CDR2 FQNEAQ (reference sequence). The V and J ends lost 5 bases and 6 bases, in that order; junction bases with no gene match: 12. The CDR3 spans 16 residues. Full variable domain (rest looked up from reference TRBV7-9 and TRBJ2-1): DTGVSQNPRHKITKRGQNVTFRCDPISEHNRLYWYRQTLGQGPEFLTYFQNEAQLEKSRLLSDRFSAERPKGSFSTLEIQRTEQGDSAMYLCASSLSSSGVGNEQFFGPGTRLTVL.

This clonotype was counted at least ten times. V gene TRBV5-6 combines with J gene TRBJ1-4; the D gene is possibly TRBD1 (5 bases). Germline values: CDR1 SGHDT, CDR2 YYEEEE. The V gene lost 0 bases and the J gene lost 4 bases, with 13 bases spanning the gap. CDR3 length: 16 residues. In nucleotides, the CDR3 is TGTGCCAGCAGCTTGGAGGGGAGGAGGGGTAATGAAAAACTGTTTTTT. Amino acids: CASSLEGRRGNEKLFF.

V and J are TRBV29-1 and TRBJ2-2; the match to TRBD2 covers 10 bases. CDR3 length: 13 residues. The germline CDR1 and CDR2 sequences are SQVTM and ANQGSEA. With 6 bases clipped from V and 6 bases from J, the junction kept 4 bases outside the gene matches. CDR3 amino acids: CSVTGTSAGELFF. DNA for the CDR3: TGCAGCGTCACCGGGACTAGCGCCGGGGAGCTGTTTTTT.

A single count supports this clonotype. The genes are TRBV5-1 and TRBJ1-3; TRBD1 might be the D (5 bases). The CDR3 loop spans 16 amino acids. CDR1 SGHRS and CDR2 YFSETQ come from the germline V gene. Trimming cost V 2 bases and J 7 bases, with 19 bases left between them. CDR3 bases: TGCGCCAGCAGCTTTTCAGCGGGGGAAAGGTCTAACACCATATATTTT. Residues: CASSFSAGERSNTIYF.

The chain has TRBV12-3 or TRBV12-4 and TRBJ1-1; D gene uncertain. The CDR3 runs to 14 residues. Trimming left V 5 bases short and J 4 bases short, with 14 bases between. The CDR3 is CASSLRLGGTEAFF. CDR3 nucleotides: TGTGCCAGCAGTCTTCGTCTGGGAGGCACTGAAGCTTTCTTT.

This chain joins TRBV4-3 and TRBJ1-5; D is perhaps TRBD1 (5 bases). Germline CDR1 is LGHNA and CDR2 is YSLEER. Trimming took off 4 bases at V and 14 bases at J, with 18 bases between the two ends. The CDR3 has 13 amino acids. The chain's CDR3 is CASSLARGSYEHF. DNA for the CDR3: TGCGCCAGCAGCCTCGCCCGGGGGAGCTACGAGCATTTT.